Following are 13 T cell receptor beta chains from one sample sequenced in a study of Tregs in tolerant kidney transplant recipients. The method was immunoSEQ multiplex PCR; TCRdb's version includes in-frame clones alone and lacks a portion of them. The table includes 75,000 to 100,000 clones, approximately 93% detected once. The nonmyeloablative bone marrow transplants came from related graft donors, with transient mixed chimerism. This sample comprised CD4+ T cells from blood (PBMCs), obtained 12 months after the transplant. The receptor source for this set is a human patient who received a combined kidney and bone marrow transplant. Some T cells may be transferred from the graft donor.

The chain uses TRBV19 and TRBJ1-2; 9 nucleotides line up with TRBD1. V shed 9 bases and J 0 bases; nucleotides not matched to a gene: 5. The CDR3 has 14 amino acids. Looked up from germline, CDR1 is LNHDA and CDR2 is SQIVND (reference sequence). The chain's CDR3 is CASQDRGTNYGYTF. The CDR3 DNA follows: TGTGCCAGCCAGGACAGGGGCACTAACTATGGCTACACCTTC.

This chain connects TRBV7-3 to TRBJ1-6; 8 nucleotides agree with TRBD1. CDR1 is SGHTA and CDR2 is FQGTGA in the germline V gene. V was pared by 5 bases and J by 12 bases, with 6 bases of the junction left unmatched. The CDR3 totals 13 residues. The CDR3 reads CASSRGQGEPLHF. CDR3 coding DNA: TGTGCCAGCAGCCGAGGACAGGGAGAACCCCTCCACTTT.

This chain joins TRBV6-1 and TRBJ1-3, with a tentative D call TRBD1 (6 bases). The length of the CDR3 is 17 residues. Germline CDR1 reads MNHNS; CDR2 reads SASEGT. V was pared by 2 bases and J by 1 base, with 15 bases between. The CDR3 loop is CASSESSGALSGNTIYF. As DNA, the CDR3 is TGTGCCAGCAGTGAATCATCAGGGGCTTTATCTGGAAACACCATATATTTT.

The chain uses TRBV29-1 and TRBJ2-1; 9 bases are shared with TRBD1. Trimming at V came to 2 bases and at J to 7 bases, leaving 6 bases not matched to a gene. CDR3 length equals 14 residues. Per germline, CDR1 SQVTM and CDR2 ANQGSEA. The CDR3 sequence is CSVENRGRINEQFF. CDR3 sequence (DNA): TGCAGCGTTGAAAACAGGGGGCGCATAAATGAGCAGTTCTTC.

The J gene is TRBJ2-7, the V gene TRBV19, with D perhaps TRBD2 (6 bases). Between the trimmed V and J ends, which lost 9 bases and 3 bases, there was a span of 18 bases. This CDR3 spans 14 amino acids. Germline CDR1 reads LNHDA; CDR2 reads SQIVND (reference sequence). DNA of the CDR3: TGTGCCAGCGCCTCTGTGAGGAGGGACTACGAGCAGTACTTC. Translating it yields CASASVRRDYEQYF.

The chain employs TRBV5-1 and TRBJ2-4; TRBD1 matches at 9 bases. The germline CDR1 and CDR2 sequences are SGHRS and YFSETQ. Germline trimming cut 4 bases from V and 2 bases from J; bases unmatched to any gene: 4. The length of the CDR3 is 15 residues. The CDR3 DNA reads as TGCGCCAGCAGCAGACAGGGGGGATCCAAAAACATTCAGTACTTC. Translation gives CASSRQGGSKNIQYF.

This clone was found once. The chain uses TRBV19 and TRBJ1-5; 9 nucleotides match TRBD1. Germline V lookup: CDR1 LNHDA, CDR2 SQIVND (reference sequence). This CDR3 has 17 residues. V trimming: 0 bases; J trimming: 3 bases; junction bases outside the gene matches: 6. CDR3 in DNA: TGTGCCAGTAGTATAGATAGGGGACAGGGAATCAATCAGCCCCAGCATTTT. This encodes CASSIDRGQGINQPQHF.

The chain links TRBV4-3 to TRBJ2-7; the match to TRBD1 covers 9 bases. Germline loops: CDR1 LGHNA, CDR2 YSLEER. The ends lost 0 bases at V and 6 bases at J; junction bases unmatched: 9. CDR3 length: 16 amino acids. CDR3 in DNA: TGCGCCAGCAGCCAAGATTTCGGACAGGGGACACGCGAGCAGTACTTC. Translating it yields CASSQDFGQGTREQYF.

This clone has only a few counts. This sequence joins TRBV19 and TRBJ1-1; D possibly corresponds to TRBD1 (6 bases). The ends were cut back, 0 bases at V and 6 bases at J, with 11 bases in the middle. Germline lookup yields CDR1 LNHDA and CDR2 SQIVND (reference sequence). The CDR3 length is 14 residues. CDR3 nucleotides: TGTGCCAGTAGTATAGACAGGGGAGCGGCTGAAGCTTTCTTT. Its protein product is CASSIDRGAAEAFF.

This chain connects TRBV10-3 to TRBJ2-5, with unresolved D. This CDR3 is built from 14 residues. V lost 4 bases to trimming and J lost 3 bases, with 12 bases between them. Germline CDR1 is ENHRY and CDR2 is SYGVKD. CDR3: CAISVGGPKETQYF. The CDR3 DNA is TGTGCCATCAGTGTAGGCGGTCCAAAAGAGACCCAGTACTTC.

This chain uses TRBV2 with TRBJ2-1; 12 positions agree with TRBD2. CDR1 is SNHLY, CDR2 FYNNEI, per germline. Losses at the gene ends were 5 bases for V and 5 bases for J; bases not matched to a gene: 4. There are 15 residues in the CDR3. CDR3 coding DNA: TGTGCCAGCAGTCGGACTAGCGGGATTAACAATGAGCAGTTCTTC. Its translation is CASSRTSGINNEQFF.

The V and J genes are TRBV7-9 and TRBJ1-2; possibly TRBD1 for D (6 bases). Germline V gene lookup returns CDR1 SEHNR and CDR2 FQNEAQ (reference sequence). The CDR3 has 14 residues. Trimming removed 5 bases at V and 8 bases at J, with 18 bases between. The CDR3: CASSAPPGVWGYTF. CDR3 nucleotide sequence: TGTGCCAGCAGCGCGCCCCCAGGGGTTTGGGGCTACACCTTC.

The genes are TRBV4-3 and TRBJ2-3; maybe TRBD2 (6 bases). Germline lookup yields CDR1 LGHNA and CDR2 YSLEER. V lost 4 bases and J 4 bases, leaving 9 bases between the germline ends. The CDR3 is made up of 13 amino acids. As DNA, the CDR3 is TGCGCCAGCAGCCTGACTAGTGCAGATACGCAGTATTTT. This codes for CASSLTSADTQYF.